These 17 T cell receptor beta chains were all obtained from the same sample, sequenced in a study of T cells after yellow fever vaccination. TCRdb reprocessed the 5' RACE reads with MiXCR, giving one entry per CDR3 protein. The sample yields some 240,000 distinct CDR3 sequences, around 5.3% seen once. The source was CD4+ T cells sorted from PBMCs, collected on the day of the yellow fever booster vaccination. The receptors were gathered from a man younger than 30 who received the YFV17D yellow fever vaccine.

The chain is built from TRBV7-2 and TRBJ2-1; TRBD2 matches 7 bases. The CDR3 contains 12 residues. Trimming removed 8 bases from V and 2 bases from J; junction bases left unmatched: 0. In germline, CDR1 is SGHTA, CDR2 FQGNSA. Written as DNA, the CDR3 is TGTGCCAGCGGGGGGGCCTACAATGAGCAGTTCTTC. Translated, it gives CASGGAYNEQFF.

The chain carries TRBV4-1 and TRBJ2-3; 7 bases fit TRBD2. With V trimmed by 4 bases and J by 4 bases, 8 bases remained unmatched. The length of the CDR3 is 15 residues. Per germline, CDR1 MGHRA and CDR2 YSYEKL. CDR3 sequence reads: CASSPFERGPDTQYF. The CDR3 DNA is TGCGCCAGCAGCCCTTTTGAGCGGGGACCAGATACGCAGTATTTT.

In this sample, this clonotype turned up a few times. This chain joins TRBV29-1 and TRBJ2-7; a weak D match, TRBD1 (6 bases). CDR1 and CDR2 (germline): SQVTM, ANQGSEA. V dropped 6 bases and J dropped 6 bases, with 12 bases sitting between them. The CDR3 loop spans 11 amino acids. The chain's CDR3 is CSVETGGEQYV. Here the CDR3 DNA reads TGCAGCGTGGAGACAGGTGGCGAGCAGTACGTC.

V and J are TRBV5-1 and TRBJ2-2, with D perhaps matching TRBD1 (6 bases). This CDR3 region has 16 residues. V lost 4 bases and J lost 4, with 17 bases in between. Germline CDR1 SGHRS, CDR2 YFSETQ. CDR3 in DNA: TGCGCCAGCAGCGCGACAACAGGGTCGGGCACCGGGGAGCTGTTTTTT. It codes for CASSATTGSGTGELFF.

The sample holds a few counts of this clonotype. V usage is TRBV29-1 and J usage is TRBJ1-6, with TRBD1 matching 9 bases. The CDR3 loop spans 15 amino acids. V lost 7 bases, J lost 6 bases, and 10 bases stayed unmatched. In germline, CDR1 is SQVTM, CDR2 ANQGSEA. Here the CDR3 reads CSARTGTGFNSPLHF. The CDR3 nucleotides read TGCAGCGCCCGGACCGGGACAGGGTTTAATTCACCCCTCCACTTT.

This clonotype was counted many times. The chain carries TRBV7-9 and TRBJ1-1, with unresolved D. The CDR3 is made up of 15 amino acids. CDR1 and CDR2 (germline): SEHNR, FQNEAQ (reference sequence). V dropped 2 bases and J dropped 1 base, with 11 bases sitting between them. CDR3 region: CASSLSSSANTEAFF. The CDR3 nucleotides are TGTGCCAGCAGCTTAAGTTCCAGCGCGAACACTGAAGCTTTCTTT.

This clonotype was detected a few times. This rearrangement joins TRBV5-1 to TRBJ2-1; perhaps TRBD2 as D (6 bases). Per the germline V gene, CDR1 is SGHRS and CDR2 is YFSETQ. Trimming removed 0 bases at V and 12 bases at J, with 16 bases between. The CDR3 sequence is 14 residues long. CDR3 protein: CASSLDSAGPVQFF. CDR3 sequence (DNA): TGCGCCAGCAGCTTGGATTCGGCGGGGCCGGTGCAGTTCTTC.

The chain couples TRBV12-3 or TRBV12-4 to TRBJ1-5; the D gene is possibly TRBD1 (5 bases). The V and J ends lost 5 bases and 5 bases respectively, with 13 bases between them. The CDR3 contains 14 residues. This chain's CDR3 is CASSPIDRDQPQHF. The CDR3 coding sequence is TGTGCCAGCAGTCCGATTGACAGAGATCAGCCCCAGCATTTT.

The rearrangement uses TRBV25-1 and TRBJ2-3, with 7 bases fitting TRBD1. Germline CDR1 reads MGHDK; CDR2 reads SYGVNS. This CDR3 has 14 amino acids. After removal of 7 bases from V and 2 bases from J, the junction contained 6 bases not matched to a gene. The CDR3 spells CASTRTGLTDTQYF. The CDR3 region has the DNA TGTGCCAGCACCAGGACAGGTCTCACAGATACGCAGTATTTT.

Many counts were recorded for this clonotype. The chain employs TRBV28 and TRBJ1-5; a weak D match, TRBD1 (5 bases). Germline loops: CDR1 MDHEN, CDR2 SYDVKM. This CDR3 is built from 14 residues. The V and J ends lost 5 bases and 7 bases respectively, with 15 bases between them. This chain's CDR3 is CASSPPAGWQPQHF. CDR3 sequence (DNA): TGTGCCAGCAGTCCCCCGGCAGGGTGGCAGCCCCAGCATTTT. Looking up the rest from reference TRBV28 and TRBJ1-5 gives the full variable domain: DVKVTQSSRYLVKRTGEKVFLECVQDMDHENMFWYRQDPGLGLRLIYFSYDVKMKEKGDIPEGYSVSREKKERFSLILESASTNQTSMYLCASSPPAGWQPQHFGDGTRLSIL.

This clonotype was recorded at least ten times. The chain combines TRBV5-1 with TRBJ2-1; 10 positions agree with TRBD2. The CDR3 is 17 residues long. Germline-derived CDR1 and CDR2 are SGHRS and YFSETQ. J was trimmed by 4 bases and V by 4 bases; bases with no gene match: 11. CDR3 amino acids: CASSPGTSAIRYNEQFF. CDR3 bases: TGCGCCAGCAGCCCCGGGACTAGCGCCATTAGGTACAATGAGCAGTTCTTC.

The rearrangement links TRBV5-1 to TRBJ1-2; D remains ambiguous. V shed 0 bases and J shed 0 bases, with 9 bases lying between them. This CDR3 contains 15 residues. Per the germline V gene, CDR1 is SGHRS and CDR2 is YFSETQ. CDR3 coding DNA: TGCGCCAGCAGCTTGGCAGAAGGAGCTAACTATGGCTACACCTTC. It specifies CASSLAEGANYGYTF.

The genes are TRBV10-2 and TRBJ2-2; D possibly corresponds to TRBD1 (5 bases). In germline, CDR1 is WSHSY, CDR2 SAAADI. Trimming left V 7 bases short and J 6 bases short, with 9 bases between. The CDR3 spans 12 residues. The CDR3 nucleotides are TGCGCCAGCACGTGGGGCCCCGGGGAGCTGTTTTTT. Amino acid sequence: CASTWGPGELFF.

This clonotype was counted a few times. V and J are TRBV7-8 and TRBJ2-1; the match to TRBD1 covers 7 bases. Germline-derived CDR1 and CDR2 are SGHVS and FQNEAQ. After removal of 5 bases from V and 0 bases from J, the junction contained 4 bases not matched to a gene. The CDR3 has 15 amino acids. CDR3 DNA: TGTGCCAGCAGCCTACAGGGGCCCTCCTACAATGAGCAGTTCTTC. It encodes CASSLQGPSYNEQFF.

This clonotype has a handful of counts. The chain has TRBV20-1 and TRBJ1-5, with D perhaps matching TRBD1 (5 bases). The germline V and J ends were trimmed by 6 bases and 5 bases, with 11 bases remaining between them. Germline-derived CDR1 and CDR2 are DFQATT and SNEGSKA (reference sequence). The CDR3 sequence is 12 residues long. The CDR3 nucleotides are TGCAGTGCCGACAGTATCGATCAGCCCCAGCATTTT. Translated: CSADSIDQPQHF.

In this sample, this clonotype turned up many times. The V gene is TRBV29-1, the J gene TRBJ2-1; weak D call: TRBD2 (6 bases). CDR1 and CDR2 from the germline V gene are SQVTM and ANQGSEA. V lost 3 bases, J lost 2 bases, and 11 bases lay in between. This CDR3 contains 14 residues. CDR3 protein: CSVEEGTTYNEQFF. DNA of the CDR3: TGCAGCGTTGAGGAGGGGACGACCTACAATGAGCAGTTCTTC.

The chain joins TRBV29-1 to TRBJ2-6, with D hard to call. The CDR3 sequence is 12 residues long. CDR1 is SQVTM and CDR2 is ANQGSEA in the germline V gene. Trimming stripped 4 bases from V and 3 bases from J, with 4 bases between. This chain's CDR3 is CSVGLGANVLTF. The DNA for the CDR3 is TGCAGCGTTGGTCTTGGGGCCAACGTCCTGACTTTC.